This T cell receptor (beta chain) appears in the sequencing data of a study of early T cells in non-severe SARS-CoV-2 infection. The CDR3 runs to 16 residues. V lost 0 bases and J lost 2; bases outside the gene matches: 3. Germline CDR1 is KGHSH and CDR2 is LQKENI. This clonotype came up many times. In TCRdb, the 5' RACE reads were re-called with MiXCR into one record per CDR3 protein. The sample gives 50,000 to 60,000 distinct CDR3 sequences, approximately 10% of which show up once; roughly 10% is in the top ten. The rearrangement links TRBV18 to TRBJ2-1; 8 bases are a match to TRBD2. Sample: whole blood. The TCR comes from an adult who was a healthcare worker with PCR-confirmed SARS-CoV-2 infection or an uninfected control (not recorded which). In nucleotides, the CDR3 is TGTGCCAGCTCACCACCCAGCGGGGGCGCCTACAATGAGCAGTTCTTC. Its translation: CASSPPSGGAYNEQFF. Complete variable domain (other parts from reference TRBV18 and TRBJ2-1): NAGVMQNPRHLVRRRGQEARLRCSPMKGHSHVYWYRQLPEEGLKFMVYLQKENIIDESGMPKERFSAEFPKEGPSILRIQQVVRGDSAAYFCASSPPSGGAYNEQFFGPGTRLTVL.